Described below is a single T cell receptor beta chain sequence and its context. This clonotype has more than one count but fewer than ten. It has no known antigen specificity. Per-base qualities were not stored, and no clone one base away is much larger. This specimen belongs to a study of identical twins (dated by TCRdb to about 2016). With regard to the full study: To test whether fetal clonotypes persist, the study used deep sequencing on TCR alpha and beta repertoires from monozygotic twins, unrelated adults of various ages, and cord blood. To rule out contamination, replicate twin experiments were performed at different times with different library preparation protocols. Results the study describes overall, beyond this receptor: The excess sharing between twins in beta out-of-frame sequences was weaker because fewer shared sequences reduced the signal-to-noise ratio. Fewer insertions were carried by abundant cord blood beta clonotypes; a weaker similar trend was observed in young adult naive repertoires, while no such trend was observed in memory repertoires. Compared with coincidental sharing between unrelated individuals, out-of-frame TCR alpha sequences shared between twins showed an excess of sequences with low generation probability. Because the same donors could not be followed over many years, conclusions were based on cross-sectional statistical analysis. Out-of-frame TCR alpha sharing in monozygotic twins was systematically underestimated by recombination models, whereas sharing between unrelated individuals was in agreement with the recombination models. Invariant T cells such as MAIT and iNKT could partly confound zero-insertion analyses, although diverse VJ usage argued against such confounding for most clonotypes.

Every donor was a healthy Caucasian. The twin cohort consisted of three pairs of female monozygotic twins, all aged roughly 18 to 29 years. The RNA used for TCR libraries was isolated from peripheral blood mononuclear cells. The CDR3 runs 18 residues from the cysteine to the phenylalanine. CDR3 DNA is the only sequence kept; it has 54 bases, read in frame from the first base. From V the trimming removes 5 bases and from J it removes 3 bases, while the gene matches leave 12 bases of the junction unaccounted for. Receptor libraries were prepared by 5' RACE. The sample was run on an Illumina HiSeq 2000. Template switching added a universal primer binding site, and the final cDNA carried a unique molecular identifier that allowed TCR cDNA molecules to be counted accurately. First-strand cDNA for TCR alpha and beta chains was synthesized from specific primers in the conserved constant-segment region. Each cDNA library was double barcoded, with a SMART-Mk sample barcode plus Illumina barcodes, to control for contamination. TruSeq adapter sequences, together with Illumina sample barcodes, were added in two successive PCR steps. The Illumina HiSeq platform was used with custom primers to sequence TCR alpha and beta cDNA libraries. On the authors' methods: MiGEC processed the raw reads to extract unique molecular identifiers, while MiXCR was used to determine the CDR3 positions. For each individual, recombination models were inferred using an EM algorithm with the repgenHMM and IGoR tools. Shared clonotype analysis was performed with the tcR package in R, normalizing sharing by the product of cloneset sizes. To study raw recombination without the effects of thymic and clonal selection, out-of-frame nonproductive sequences were analyzed. The raw public reads went through TCRdb reprocessing: fastp at Q25, MiXCR clone calling, in-frame beta chains kept. Identical CDR3 protein sequences are pooled into one entry, listed with their most common genes and DNA. These V and J calls rely on TCRdb rather than the paper's analysis. This sample comprises some 690,000 distinct CDR3 sequences, around 21% of them detected only once. Clones ranked in the top ten supply more than 4% of the sample.

This same sample was also taken into another study, of T cells expressing NK-cell markers. The second paper states: Three sorted T-cell subsets (CD3+CD56+NKG2C+, CD3+CD56+NKG2C- and CD3+CD56-NKG2C+) from several donors had their TCR beta-chain repertoires profiled. Of the eight sequenced donors, seven were found to be HCMV-seropositive and one was found to be HCMV-seronegative. In several experiments an anti-gammadeltaTCR antibody was added to restrict sorting to alphabetaTCR-expressing T cells. In a handful of donors, the dominant CD3+CD56+NKG2C+ clonotypes were among the top 10 CD8+ clonotypes and accounted for about 1.0-7.0% of CD8+ T cells. Those dominant clonotypes were again the most abundant among CD3+CD56-NKG2C+ cells in a handful of donors, at 28.3-60.1%. It remained unclear whether the expanded NKG2C-expressing T cell clones were specific for HCMV antigens. Randomly selected healthy volunteers, three men and five women, were used as the eight sequenced donors. HCMV-specific IgG was detected in serum with a commercial ELISA kit to determine HCMV serostatus. For roughly 6 donors, bulk peripheral blood T-cell repertoires were also sequenced from unsorted PBMC. MIGEC handled demultiplexing of the reads and grouping by UMI, while MiTCR was used to assemble and quantify clonotypes. To exclude erroneous sequences, any TCR cDNA sequence not supported by at least two reads was discarded. The tcR package was used for downstream repertoire analysis, and clonotypes were matched across fractions by CDR3 nucleotide sequence plus V segment. VDJmatch was used to annotate antigen specificity against VDJdb, with one amino acid substitution allowed in CDR3.

What was sequenced was PBMCs. The TCR was taken from a woman between 18 and 29 years old in good health. The chain is made from TRBV12-3 or TRBV12-4 and TRBJ2-1; 11 bases in between match TRBD2. The CDR3 protein: CASSLLTLSGRGYNEQFF. The DNA sequence follows: TGTGCCAGCAGTCTCTTAACTCTTAGCGGGAGGGGCTACAATGAGCAGTTCTTC.